A single sample is the source of the 5 T cell receptor beta chains below, sequenced in a study of cytomegalovirus exposure and HLA in healthy donors. 60 Vbeta and 13 Jbeta primers were used in PCR. Assay used: immunoSEQ multiplex PCR; TCRdb lists only in-frame clones, some missing. The repertoire consists of 200,000 or so clones, with roughly 80% occurring once and the leading ten covering around 3%. The material sequenced was PBMCs. The receptors derive from a woman in her 50s in good health and CMV-seropositive.

This sequence joins TRBV4-3 and TRBJ2-1; D is uncertain. The V end lost 0 bases, the J end lost 0 bases, and 9 bases lay between the germline ends. This CDR3 has 16 amino acids. Germline CDR1 LGHNA, CDR2 YSLEER. In DNA form, the CDR3 reads TGCGCCAGCAGCCAAGATACTCCTAGCTCCTACAATGAGCAGTTCTTC. Encoded protein: CASSQDTPSSYNEQFF.

The rearrangement uses TRBV5-1 and TRBJ2-3; 10 bases match TRBD2. CDR1 and CDR2 (germline): SGHRS, YFSETQ. The junction had 8 bases not matched to a gene; V was cut back by 5 bases and J by 2 bases. The CDR3 extends over 16 amino acids. CDR3 coding DNA: TGCGCCAGCAGTTTTGAGCGGGGGGGGCTCACAGATACGCAGTATTTT. Protein: CASSFERGGLTDTQYF.

The CDR3 DNA is TGTGCCAGTAGTATCCTGGACAGCGCACTCTACAATGAGCAGTTCTTC. Encoded protein: CASSILDSALYNEQFF. The chain has TRBV19 and TRBJ2-1; TRBD1 is a possible D gene (6 bases). V lost 3 bases and J 3 bases, leaving 15 bases between the germline ends. Germline values: CDR1 LNHDA, CDR2 SQIVND (reference sequence). The length of the CDR3 is 16 residues. The full variable domain, its missing parts supplied by reference TRBV19 and TRBJ2-1, is DGGITQSPKYLFRKEGQNVTLSCEQNLNHDAMYWYRQDPGQGLRLIYYSQIVNDFQKGDIAEGYSVSREKKESFPLTVTSAQKNPTAFYLCASSILDSALYNEQFFGPGTRLTVL.

The chain recombines TRBV11-2 with TRBJ1-2; D call uncertain. The CDR3 is made up of 13 amino acids. Trimming took off 6 bases at V and 4 bases at J, with 12 bases between the two ends. The germline CDR1 and CDR2 sequences are SGHAT and FQNNGV. CDR3 in amino acids: CASRPTGVYGYTF. The CDR3, as DNA: TGTGCCAGCAGGCCGACGGGAGTCTATGGCTACACCTTC.

The rearrangement links TRBV6-1 to TRBJ1-6; 10 bases are a match to TRBD1. V lost 7 bases to trimming and J lost 13 bases; unmatched junction nucleotides: 7. CDR3 length: 13 residues. CDR1 MNHNS and CDR2 SASEGT come from the germline V gene. Written as DNA, the CDR3 is TGTGCCAGCACGGGACAGGGGAGGCGGCCCCTCCACTTT. This translates into CASTGQGRRPLHF.